The TCR beta chain described here comes from a study of T cell changes during pregnancy in multiple sclerosis (dated by TCRdb to the late 2010s). Concerning the study at large: The study examined how the T cell repertoire changed over the course of pregnancy in women with multiple sclerosis.

The library came from the immunoSEQ multiplex PCR assay. Imported from immuneACCESS, the table was reduced by TCRdb to in-frame sequences with V and J called. These copies leave out some clones; in studies compared against another copy, an unresolved V gene accounts for under half, and the cause of the remainder is not known. Here the sample has about 79,000 clones; 75% to 95% occur a single time. The leading ten clones occupy approximately 0.47% of the sample. Comments on this clone: This receptor's antigen is unknown. Per-nucleotide qualities are absent, and no much larger clonotype sits a single base away.

Sequences SGDLS (CDR1) and YYNGEE (CDR2) are obtained from the germline V gene. Counted from cysteine to phenylalanine, this CDR3 has 14 amino acids. The read is trimmed to its CDR3 DNA, 42 bases read in frame from base 1. The junction shows trimming of 4 bases on V and 5 bases on J, and the gene matches do not reach 8 bases of it. The rearranged segments are TRBV9 and TRBJ1-1, and TRBD1 aligns with 7 junction nucleotides. The source material was CD4+ T cells from peripheral blood mononuclear cells, sampled in the second trimester of pregnancy. This receptor was identified in a female donor with multiple sclerosis, enrolled in a pregnancy study. Here is the DNA: TGTGCCAGCAGCCCTACAGGGGTAGGAACTGAAGCTTTCTTT. The resulting protein is CASSPTGVGTEAFF.